Below, 7 T cell receptor beta chains from the same sample are listed, as sequenced in a study of cytomegalovirus exposure and HLA in healthy donors. PCR amplification relied on 60 Vbeta primers (plus 13 Jbeta primers). Data came from immunoSEQ multiplex PCR; TCRdb stores just in-frame clones and leaves some out. The data hold 120,000 or so clones, with roughly 80% observed a single time. What was sequenced was PBMCs. The receptor source for this set is a young man in good health and CMV-seropositive.

The chain joins TRBV6-6 to TRBJ2-2, with D uncertain. Trimming left V 7 bases short and J 5 bases short, with 8 bases between. The CDR3 is 12 amino acids. The V gene's germline CDR1 is MNHNY and CDR2 SVGAGI (reference sequence). This CDR3 is CASTQLTGELFF. The CDR3 nucleotides are TGTGCCAGCACCCAACTGACCGGGGAGCTGTTTTTT.

This clone has just one count. The rearrangement joins TRBV15 to TRBJ2-3, with 8 bases aligning to TRBD1. The ends lost 2 bases at V and 4 bases at J; junction bases unmatched: 8. The CDR3 is made up of 16 amino acids. From germline, CDR1 is LNHNV and CDR2 YYDKDF (reference sequence). CDR3 residues: CATSRYGQGAADTQYF. DNA for the CDR3: TGTGCCACCAGCAGATATGGACAGGGAGCAGCAGATACGCAGTATTTT.

The chain joins TRBV12-5 to TRBJ2-5; 10 bases map to TRBD2. After removal of 5 bases from V and 2 bases from J, the junction contained 5 bases not matched to a gene. The CDR3 is 15 residues long. In germline, CDR1 is LGHNT, CDR2 FRNRAP. CDR3 amino acids: CASGNGGLAQETQYF. The DNA for the CDR3 is TGTGCTAGTGGTAACGGGGGACTAGCGCAAGAGACCCAGTACTTC.

This clone was counted only a few times. The chain carries TRBV7-7 and TRBJ1-1; TRBD1 matches at 7 bases. The CDR3 has 16 amino acids. Germline assignment: CDR1 SSHAT and CDR2 FNYEAQ (reference sequence). Trimming at V came to 2 bases and at J to 1 base, leaving 7 bases not matched to a gene. This CDR3 is CASSLLRQGTNTEAFF. CDR3 nucleotide sequence: TGTGCCAGCAGCTTACTCAGACAGGGCACGAACACTGAAGCTTTCTTT.

The gene calls are TRBV5-4 and TRBJ1-2; TRBD1 might be the D (5 bases). Germline lookup yields CDR1 SGHNT and CDR2 YYREEE (reference sequence). V was pared by 3 bases and J by 6 bases, with 12 bases between. The CDR3 sequence is 13 residues long. This chain's CDR3 is CASSSQGADGYTF. The CDR3 coding sequence is TGTGCCAGCAGCTCCCAGGGCGCGGATGGCTACACCTTC. The variable domain in full, with the rest retrieved from reference TRBV5-4 and TRBJ1-2, is ETGVTQSPTHLIKTRGQQVTLRCSSQSGHNTVSWYQQALGQGPQFIFQYYREEENGRGNFPPRFSGLQFPNYSSELNVNALELDDSALYLCASSSQGADGYTFGSGTRLTVV.

V usage is TRBV10-1 and J usage is TRBJ2-3; 9 positions match TRBD2. V dropped 0 bases and J dropped 4; count of bases not matched to a gene: 5. Germline V gene sequence: CDR1 WNHNN, CDR2 SYGVQD (reference sequence). The CDR3 runs 16 residues. As DNA, the CDR3 is TGCGCCAGCAGTGAGTCCAAAGCGGGGGGCCCAGATACGCAGTATTTT. Encoded protein: CASSESKAGGPDTQYF.

J is TRBJ2-3 and V is TRBV29-1, with 7 bases lining up with TRBD2. Germline CDR1 is SQVTM and CDR2 is ANQGSEA. J was trimmed by 4 bases and V by 6 bases; bases with no gene match: 13. The CDR3 runs to 15 residues. The CDR3 sequence is CSVREVAFFADTQYF. The CDR3 DNA sequence: TGCAGCGTCCGGGAGGTAGCCTTCTTCGCAGATACGCAGTATTTT.